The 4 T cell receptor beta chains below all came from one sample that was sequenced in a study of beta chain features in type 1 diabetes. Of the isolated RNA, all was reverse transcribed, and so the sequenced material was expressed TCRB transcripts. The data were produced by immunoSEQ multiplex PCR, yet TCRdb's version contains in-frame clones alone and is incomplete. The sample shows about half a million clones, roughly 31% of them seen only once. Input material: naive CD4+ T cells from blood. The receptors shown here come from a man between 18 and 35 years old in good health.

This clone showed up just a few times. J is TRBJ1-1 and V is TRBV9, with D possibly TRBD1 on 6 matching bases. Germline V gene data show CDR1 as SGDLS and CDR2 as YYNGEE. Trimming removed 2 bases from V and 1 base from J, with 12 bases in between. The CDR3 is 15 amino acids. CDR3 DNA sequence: TGTGCCAGCAGCGTCTCGGGACAACGGAACACTGAAGCTTTCTTT. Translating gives CASSVSGQRNTEAFF.

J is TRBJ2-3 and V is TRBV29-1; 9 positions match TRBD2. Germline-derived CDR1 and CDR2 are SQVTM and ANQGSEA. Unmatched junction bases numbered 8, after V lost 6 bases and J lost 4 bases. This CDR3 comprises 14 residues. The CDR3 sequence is CSVASGNWPDTQYF. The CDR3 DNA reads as TGCAGCGTGGCTAGCGGGAACTGGCCAGATACGCAGTATTTT.

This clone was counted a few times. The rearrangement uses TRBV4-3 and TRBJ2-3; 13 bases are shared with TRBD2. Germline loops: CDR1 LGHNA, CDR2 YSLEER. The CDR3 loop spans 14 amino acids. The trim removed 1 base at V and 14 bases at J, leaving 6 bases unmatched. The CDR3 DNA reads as TGCGCCAGCAGCCAAGCAGGACTAGCGGGAGTCCGGTATTTT. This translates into CASSQAGLAGVRYF.

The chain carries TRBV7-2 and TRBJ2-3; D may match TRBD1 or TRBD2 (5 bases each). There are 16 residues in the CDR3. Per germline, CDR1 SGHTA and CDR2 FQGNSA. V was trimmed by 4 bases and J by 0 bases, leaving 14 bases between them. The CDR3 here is CASSSRGVSSTDTQYF. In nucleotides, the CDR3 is TGTGCCAGCAGCTCGAGGGGCGTATCTAGCACAGATACGCAGTATTTT.